The clone carrying this T cell receptor beta chain was seen a handful of times. Its antigen is still unknown. TCRdb recomputed calls from the 5' RACE reads with MiXCR, one row per CDR3 protein. This sample yields tens of thousands of distinct CDR3 sequences, of which around a quarter are seen a single time; roughly two fifths belongs to the top ten. The source of the sample is a study of T-cell memory formation after mild COVID-19. V lost 1 base to trimming and J lost 5 bases; unmatched junction nucleotides: 4. The CDR3 sequence is 16 residues long. CDR1 and CDR2 (germline): SGHTA, FQGTGA. Overall study findings and caveats: Memory from before infection featured some responding clones, which suggests cross-reactive memory joined. Whether day 37 second-wave clones are SARS-CoV-2-specific was not confirmed.

The receptor's source is a man younger than 30 who had mild COVID-19 (a few samples of this study predate the infection). Cell type and time point are not known. The chain couples TRBV7-3 to TRBJ2-1, with 11 bases that match TRBD2. Sequenced sample: PBMCs or a T cell subset sorted from them (not recorded which). CDR3 bases: TGTGCCAGCAGCTTAAAGCTAGCGGGGGGTAACAATGAGCAGTTCTTC. It codes for CASSLKLAGGNNEQFF.